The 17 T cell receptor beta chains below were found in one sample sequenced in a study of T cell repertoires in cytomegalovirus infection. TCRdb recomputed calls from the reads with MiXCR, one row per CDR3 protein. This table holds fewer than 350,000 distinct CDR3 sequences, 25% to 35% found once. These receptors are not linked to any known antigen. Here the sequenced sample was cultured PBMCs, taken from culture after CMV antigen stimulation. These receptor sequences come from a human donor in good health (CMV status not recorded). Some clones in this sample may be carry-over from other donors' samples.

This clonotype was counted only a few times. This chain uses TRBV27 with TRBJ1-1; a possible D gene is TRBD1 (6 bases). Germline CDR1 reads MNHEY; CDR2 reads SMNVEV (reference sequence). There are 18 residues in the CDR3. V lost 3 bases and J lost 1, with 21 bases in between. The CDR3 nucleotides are TGTGCCAGCAGTTTGGTTTCAGGGGAGGGTCCAAGGAACACTGAAGCTTTCTTT. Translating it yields CASSLVSGEGPRNTEAFF.

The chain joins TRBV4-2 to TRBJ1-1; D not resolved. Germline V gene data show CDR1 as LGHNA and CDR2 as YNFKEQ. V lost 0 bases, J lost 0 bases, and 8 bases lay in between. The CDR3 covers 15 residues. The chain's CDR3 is CASSQENSLNTEAFF. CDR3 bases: TGTGCCAGCAGCCAAGAGAACTCACTGAACACTGAAGCTTTCTTT.

The CDR3 here is CASSAAIAGTKNIQYF. CDR3 nucleotides: TGTGCCAGTAGTGCCGCCATAGCGGGGACAAAAAACATTCAGTACTTC. This chain uses TRBV19 with TRBJ2-4; the match to TRBD2 covers 8 bases. The CDR3 is 16 residues long. V lost 5 bases, J lost 4 bases, and 10 bases stayed unmatched. Germline V lookup: CDR1 LNHDA, CDR2 SQIVND (reference sequence).

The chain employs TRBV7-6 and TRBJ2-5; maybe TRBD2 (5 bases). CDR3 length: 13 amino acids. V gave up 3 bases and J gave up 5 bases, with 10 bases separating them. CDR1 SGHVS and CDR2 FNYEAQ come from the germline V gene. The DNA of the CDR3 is TGTGCCAGCAGCTTTGAGGAGGCGGAGACCCAGTACTTC. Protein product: CASSFEEAETQYF. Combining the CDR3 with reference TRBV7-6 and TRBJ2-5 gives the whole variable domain GAGVSQSPRYKVTKRGQDVALRCDPISGHVSLYWYRQALGQGPEFLTYFNYEAQQDKSGLPNDRFSAERPEGSISTLTIQRTEQRDSAMYRCASSFEEAETQYFGPGTRLLVL.

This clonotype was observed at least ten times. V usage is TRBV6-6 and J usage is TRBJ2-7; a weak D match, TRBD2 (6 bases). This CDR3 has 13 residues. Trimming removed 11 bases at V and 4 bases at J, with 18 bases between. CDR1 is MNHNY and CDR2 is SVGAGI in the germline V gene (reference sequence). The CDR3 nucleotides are TGTGCCTCCCTGGGCCGGGACTTGTACGAGCAGTACTTC. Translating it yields CASLGRDLYEQYF.

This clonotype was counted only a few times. DNA for the CDR3: TGTGCCAGTAACCCCTACGGGAGGGCCCAAGAGACCCAGTACTTC. It codes for CASNPYGRAQETQYF. This rearrangement joins TRBV27 to TRBJ2-5; 8 bases agree with TRBD2. Looked up from germline, CDR1 is MNHEY and CDR2 is SMNVEV (reference sequence). This CDR3 comprises 15 residues. Trimming removed 9 bases from V and 1 base from J; junction bases left unmatched: 10.

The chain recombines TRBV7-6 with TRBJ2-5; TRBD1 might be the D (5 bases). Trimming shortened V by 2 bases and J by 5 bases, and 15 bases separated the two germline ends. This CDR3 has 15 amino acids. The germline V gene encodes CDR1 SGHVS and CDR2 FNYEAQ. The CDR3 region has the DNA TGTGCCAGCAGCTTATTGTCGGGTTCAGGGGAGACCCAGTACTTC. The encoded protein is CASSLLSGSGETQYF.

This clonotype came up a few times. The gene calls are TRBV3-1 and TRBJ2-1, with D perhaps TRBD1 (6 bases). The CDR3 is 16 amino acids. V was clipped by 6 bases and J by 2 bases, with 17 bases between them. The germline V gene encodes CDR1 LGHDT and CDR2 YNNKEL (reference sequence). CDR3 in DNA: TGTGCCAGCAGTTCCGTAACCGGGACAACCTACAATGAGCAGTTCTTC. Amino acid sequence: CASSSVTGTTYNEQFF.

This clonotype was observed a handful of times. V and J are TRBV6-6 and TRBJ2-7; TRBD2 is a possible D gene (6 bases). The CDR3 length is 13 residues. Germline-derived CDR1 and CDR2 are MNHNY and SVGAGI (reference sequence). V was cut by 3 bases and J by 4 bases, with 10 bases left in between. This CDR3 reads CASSYTGGYEQYF. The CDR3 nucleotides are TGTGCCAGCAGTTATACAGGAGGGTACGAGCAGTACTTC.

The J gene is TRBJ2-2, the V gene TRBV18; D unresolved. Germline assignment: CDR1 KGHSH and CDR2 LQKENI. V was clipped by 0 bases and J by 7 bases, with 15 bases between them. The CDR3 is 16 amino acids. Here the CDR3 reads CASSPPSSGSIGELFF. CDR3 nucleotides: TGTGCCAGCTCACCACCGTCATCCGGGTCCATCGGGGAGCTGTTTTTT.

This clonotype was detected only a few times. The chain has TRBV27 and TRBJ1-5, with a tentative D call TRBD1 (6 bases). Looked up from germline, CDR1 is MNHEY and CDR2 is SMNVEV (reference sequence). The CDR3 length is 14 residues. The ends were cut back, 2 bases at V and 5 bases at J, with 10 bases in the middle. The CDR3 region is CASSLGGGYQPQHF. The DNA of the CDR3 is TGTGCCAGCAGTTTAGGAGGGGGGTATCAGCCCCAGCATTTT.

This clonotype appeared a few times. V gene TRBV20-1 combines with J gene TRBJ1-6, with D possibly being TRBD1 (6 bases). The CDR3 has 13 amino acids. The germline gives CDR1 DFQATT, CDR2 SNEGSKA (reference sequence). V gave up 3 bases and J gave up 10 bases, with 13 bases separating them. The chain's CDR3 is CSARMAGESPLHF. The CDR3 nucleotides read TGCAGTGCTAGGATGGCAGGGGAATCACCCCTCCACTTT.

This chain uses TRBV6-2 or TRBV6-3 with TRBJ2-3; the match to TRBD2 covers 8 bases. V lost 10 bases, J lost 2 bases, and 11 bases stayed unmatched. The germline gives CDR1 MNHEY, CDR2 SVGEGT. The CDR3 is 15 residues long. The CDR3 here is CATFSGKGDTDTQYF. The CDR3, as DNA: TGTGCCACCTTTAGCGGGAAGGGAGACACAGATACGCAGTATTTT.

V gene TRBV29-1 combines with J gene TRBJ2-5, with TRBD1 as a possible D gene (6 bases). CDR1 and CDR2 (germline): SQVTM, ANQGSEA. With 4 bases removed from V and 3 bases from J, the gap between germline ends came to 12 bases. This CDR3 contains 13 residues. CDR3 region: CSVGSRGKETQYF. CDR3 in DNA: TGCAGCGTTGGTTCCAGGGGCAAAGAGACCCAGTACTTC.

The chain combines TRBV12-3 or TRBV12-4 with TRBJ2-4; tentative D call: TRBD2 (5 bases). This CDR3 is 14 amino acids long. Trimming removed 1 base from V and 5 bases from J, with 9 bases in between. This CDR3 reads CASSLVGVENIQYF. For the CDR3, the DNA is TGTGCCAGCAGTTTAGTGGGAGTGGAAAACATTCAGTACTTC.

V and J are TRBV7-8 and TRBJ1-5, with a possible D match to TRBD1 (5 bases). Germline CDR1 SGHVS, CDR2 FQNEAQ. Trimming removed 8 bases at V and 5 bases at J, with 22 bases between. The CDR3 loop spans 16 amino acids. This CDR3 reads CASSILQGRRDQPQHF. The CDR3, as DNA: TGTGCCAGCTCTATTCTCCAGGGACGGCGAGATCAGCCCCAGCATTTT.

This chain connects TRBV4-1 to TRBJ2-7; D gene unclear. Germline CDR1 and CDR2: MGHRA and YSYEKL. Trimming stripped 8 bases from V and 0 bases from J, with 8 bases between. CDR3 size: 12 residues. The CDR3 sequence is CASGDISYEQYF. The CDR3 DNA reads TGCGCCAGCGGGGATATCTCCTACGAGCAGTACTTC.